Listed below are T cell receptor beta chains from one sample, sequenced in a study of blood T cells in healthy people across ages. TCRdb used MiXCR to reprocess the 5' RACE reads, holding one entry per CDR3 protein. The sample lists about 900,000 distinct CDR3 sequences, less than 80% occurring once. What was sequenced was blood. The receptors here all came from a man aged 25 to 40 in good health. Both conserved end residues are part of each CDR3. Each record gives: D gene, clone size, V gene, J gene, CDR3 protein, CDR3 DNA. D genes are given only for firm matches. Clone size is not always given. Where it is, it says once, few, many or a class for expanded clones.

>TRBD2|NA|TRBV12-3/TRBV12-4|TRBJ2-5
CASSHSGGETQYF
TGTGCCAGCAGTCACTCGGGGGGGGAGACCCAGTACTTC
>NA|few|TRBV15|TRBJ2-5
CATTTDSEETQYF
TGTGCCACCACCACGGACAGCGAAGAGACCCAGTACTTC
>NA|NA|TRBV20-1|TRBJ2-7
CSARVVEQYF
TGCAGTGCTAGGGTTGTCGAGCAGTACTTC
>NA|NA|TRBV20-1|TRBJ1-4
CSARERDSEKLFF
TGCAGTGCTAGAGAAAGGGATAGTGAAAAACTGTTTTTT
>NA|few|TRBV5-1|TRBJ2-1
CASRSQPISYNEQFF
TGCGCCAGCAGATCGCAGCCCATCTCCTACAATGAGCAGTTCTTC
>TRBD1|NA|TRBV7-2|TRBJ1-4
CASSSRTGENEKLFF
TGTGCCAGCAGCTCCAGGACAGGGGAAAATGAAAAACTGTTTTTT
>NA|few|TRBV7-6|TRBJ2-3
CASSLGFRPTDTQYF
TGTGCCAGCAGCTTAGGGTTTCGTCCCACAGATACGCAGTATTTT
>NA|NA|TRBV21-1|TRBJ2-3
CASTGLRESTDTQYF
TGTGCCAGCACCGGGCTCCGCGAGAGCACAGATACGCAGTATTTT
>NA|NA|TRBV6-5|TRBJ2-7
CASSYSGTWSYEQYF
TGTGCCAGCAGTTACTCCGGGACGTGGTCCTACGAGCAGTACTTC
>NA|NA|TRBV28|TRBJ2-7
CASSLIGALYEQYF
TGTGCCAGCAGTTTAATCGGGGCACTTTACGAGCAGTACTTC
>NA|few|TRBV7-3|TRBJ2-1
CASSLDPMDPNSYNEQFF
TGTGCCAGCAGCTTAGACCCCATGGACCCCAACTCCTACAATGAGCAGTTCTTC
>NA|NA|TRBV20-1|TRBJ1-2
CSARTDLAGYTF
TGCAGTGCTCGGACGGACTTGGCTGGCTACACCTTC